The 3 T cell receptor beta chains below were found in one sample sequenced in a study of Tregs in tolerant kidney transplant recipients. Repertoires were generated with immunoSEQ multiplex PCR, while TCRdb's copy carries only in-frame clones and drops some. The sample records approximately 98,000 clones, roughly 90% being singletons. Sequences were derived from CD4+ T cells from blood, sampled before the transplant. These receptor sequences come from a human donor who received a combined kidney and bone marrow transplant.

The chain recombines TRBV5-4 with TRBJ1-1; D not certain. The CDR3 extends over 14 amino acids. Trimming shortened V by 0 bases and J by 4 bases, and 10 bases separated the two germline ends. Germline values: CDR1 SGHNT, CDR2 YYREEE (reference sequence). The CDR3 coding sequence is TGTGCCAGCAGCTTGGCGCAGCTAGGCACTGAAGCTTTCTTT. Its translation: CASSLAQLGTEAFF.

The chain employs TRBV7-2 and TRBJ1-3; 7 bases fit TRBD1. Trimming removed 0 bases from V and 4 bases from J; junction bases left unmatched: 9. This CDR3 is 17 amino acids long. Germline CDR1 reads SGHTA; CDR2 reads FQGNSA. The CDR3 sequence: CASSLALAGGTGNTIYF. The CDR3 DNA sequence: TGTGCCAGCAGCTTAGCTCTGGCAGGGGGTACCGGAAACACCATATATTTT.

The chain uses TRBV5-1 and TRBJ1-1, with 10 bases aligning to TRBD1. Trimming cost V 0 bases and J 4 bases; bases outside gene matches: 3. Germline assignment: CDR1 SGHRS and CDR2 YFSETQ. The CDR3 contains 15 residues. For the CDR3, the DNA is TGCGCCAGCAGCTTGGGGACAGGGGGTAGCACTGAAGCTTTCTTT. Residues: CASSLGTGGSTEAFF.